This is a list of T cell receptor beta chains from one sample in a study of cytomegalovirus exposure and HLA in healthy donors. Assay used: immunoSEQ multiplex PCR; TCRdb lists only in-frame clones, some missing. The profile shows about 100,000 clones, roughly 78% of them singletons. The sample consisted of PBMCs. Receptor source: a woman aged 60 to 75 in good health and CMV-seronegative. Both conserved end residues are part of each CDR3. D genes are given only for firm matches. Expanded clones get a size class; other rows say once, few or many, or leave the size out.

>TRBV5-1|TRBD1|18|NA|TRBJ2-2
CASSSLTSGQGWTGELFF
TGCGCCAGCAGCTCTCTTACCTCGGGACAGGGATGGACCGGGGAGCTGTTTTTT
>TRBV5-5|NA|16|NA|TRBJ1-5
CASSQDSLASNQPQHF
TGTGCCAGCAGTCAGGACAGTCTAGCTAGCAATCAGCCCCAGCATTTT
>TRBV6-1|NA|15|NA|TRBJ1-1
CASSEGLRFNTEAFF
TGTGCCAGCAGTGAGGGGCTCAGGTTCAACACTGAAGCTTTCTTT
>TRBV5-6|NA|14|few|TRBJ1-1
CASSFPRTRTEAFF
TGTGCCAGCAGCTTTCCCAGGACTCGAACTGAAGCTTTCTTT
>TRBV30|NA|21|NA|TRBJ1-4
CAWTFAVEISAVNSTNEKLFF
TGTGCCTGGACGTTCGCGGTGGAAATCTCGGCCGTTAATTCAACTAATGAAAAACTGTTTTTT
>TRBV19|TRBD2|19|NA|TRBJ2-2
CASSIDPYVAGGDTGELFF
TGTGCCAGTAGTATAGATCCGTATGTAGCGGGAGGTGACACCGGGGAGCTGTTTTTT
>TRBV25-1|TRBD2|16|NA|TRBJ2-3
CASSEYMGLFTDTQYF
TGTGCCAGCAGTGAATATATGGGACTATTCACAGATACGCAGTATTTT
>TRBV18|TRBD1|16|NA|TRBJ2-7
CASSPQQGARSYEQYF
TGTGCCAGCTCACCACAGCAGGGGGCCCGCTCCTACGAGCAGTACTTC
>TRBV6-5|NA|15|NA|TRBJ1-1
CASSYSHLMNTEAFF
TGTGCCAGCAGTTATAGTCATTTGATGAACACTGAAGCTTTCTTT
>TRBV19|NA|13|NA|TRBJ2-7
CASSTKGGYEQYF
TGTGCCAGTAGTACCAAAGGGGGTTACGAGCAGTACTTC
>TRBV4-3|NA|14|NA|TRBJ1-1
CASSVQREGTEAFF
TGCGCCAGCAGCGTTCAGAGGGAGGGGACTGAAGCTTTCTTT
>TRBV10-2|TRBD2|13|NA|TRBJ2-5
CASSSGGEETQYF
TGCGCCAGCAGCTCGGGGGGAGAAGAGACCCAGTACTTC
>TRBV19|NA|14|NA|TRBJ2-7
CASRSSTSSYEQYF
TGTGCCAGTCGGAGTAGTACCAGCTCCTACGAGCAGTACTTC
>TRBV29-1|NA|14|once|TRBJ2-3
CSVRPAAGTDTQYF
TGCAGCGTTCGTCCGGCAGCGGGCACAGATACGCAGTATTTT
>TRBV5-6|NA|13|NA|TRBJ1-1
CASSSRHSNRAFF
TGTGCCAGCAGCTCCCGACACTCTAATCGGGCTTTCTTT
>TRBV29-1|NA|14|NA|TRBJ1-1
CSVEDTGMNTEAFF
TGCAGCGTTGAAGACACCGGGATGAACACTGAAGCTTTCTTT
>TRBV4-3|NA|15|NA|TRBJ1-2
CASSQVGGVSRGYTF
TGCGCCAGCAGCCAAGTCGGAGGAGTGAGTCGTGGCTACACCTTC
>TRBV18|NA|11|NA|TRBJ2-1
CASDLGGEQFF
TGTGCCAGCGACCTGGGGGGTGAGCAGTTCTTC
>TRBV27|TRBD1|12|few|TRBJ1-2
CASTDRVGGYTF
TGTGCCAGCACCGACAGGGTGGGTGGCTACACCTTC
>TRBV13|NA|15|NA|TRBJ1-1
CASSLGSSGWTEAFF
TGTGCCAGCAGCTTAGGAAGTAGCGGGTGGACTGAAGCTTTCTTT
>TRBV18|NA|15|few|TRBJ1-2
CASSPSGPSLYGYTF
TGTGCCAGCTCACCATCAGGCCCCTCTCTCTATGGCTACACCTTC
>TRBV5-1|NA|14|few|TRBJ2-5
CASSLRERKETQYF
TGCGCCAGCAGCTTGCGGGAGCGAAAAGAGACCCAGTACTTC
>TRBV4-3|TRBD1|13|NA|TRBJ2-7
CASSQGQPYEQYF
TGCGCCAGCAGCCAGGGACAGCCCTACGAGCAGTACTTC
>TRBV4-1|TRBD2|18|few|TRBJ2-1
CASSQVDMGLAGYNEQFF
TGCGCCAGCAGCCAAGTCGATATGGGACTAGCGGGGTACAATGAGCAGTTCTTC
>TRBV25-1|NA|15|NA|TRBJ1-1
CASSEWGGLNTEAFF
TGTGCCAGCAGTGAATGGGGCGGATTGAACACTGAAGCTTTCTTT
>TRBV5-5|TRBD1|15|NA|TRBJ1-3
CASSVDRDGLGTIYF
TGTGCCAGCAGCGTCGACAGGGACGGCTTGGGCACCATATATTTT
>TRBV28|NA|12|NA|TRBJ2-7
CAISRTTYEQYF
TGTGCCATCTCCAGGACTACCTACGAGCAGTACTTC
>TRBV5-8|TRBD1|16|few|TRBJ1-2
CASSLIMGTVNYGYTF
TGTGCCAGCAGCCTAATAATGGGGACAGTGAACTATGGCTACACCTTC
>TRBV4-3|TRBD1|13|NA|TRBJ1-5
CASSQDRGRPQHF
TGCGCCAGCAGCCAGGATAGGGGGCGTCCCCAGCATTTT
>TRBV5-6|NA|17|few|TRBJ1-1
CASSLTTAGAMNTEAFF
TGTGCCAGCAGCTTGACAACGGCAGGGGCGATGAACACTGAAGCTTTCTTT
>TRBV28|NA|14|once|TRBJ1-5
CASSLEWSNQPQHF
TGTGCCAGCAGTTTGGAGTGGAGCAATCAGCCCCAGCATTTT
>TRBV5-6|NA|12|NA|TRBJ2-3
CASRGLTDTQYF
TGTGCCAGCAGGGGGCTCACAGATACGCAGTATTTT
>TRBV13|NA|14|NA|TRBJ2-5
CASSPLGREETQYF
TGTGCCAGCAGCCCCCTCGGTAGGGAGGAGACCCAGTACTTC
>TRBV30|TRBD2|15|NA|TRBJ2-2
CAWTGLAVNTGELFF
TGTGCCTGGACGGGACTAGCCGTGAACACCGGGGAGCTGTTTTTT
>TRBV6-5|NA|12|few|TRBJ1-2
CASSYSNGGYTF
TGTGCCAGCAGTTACTCTAACGGGGGCTACACCTTC
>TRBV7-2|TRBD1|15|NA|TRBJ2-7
CASSSPTGTPYEQYF
TGTGCCAGCAGCTCTCCGACAGGGACCCCCTACGAGCAGTACTTC
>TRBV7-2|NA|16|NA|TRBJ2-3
CASSPFLGGSTDTQYF
TGTGCCAGCAGCCCGTTTCTGGGGGGAAGCACAGATACGCAGTATTTT
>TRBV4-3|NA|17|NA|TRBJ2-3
CASSLAEAPGGTDTQYF
TGCGCCAGCAGCCTGGCAGAGGCCCCGGGGGGCACAGATACGCAGTATTTT
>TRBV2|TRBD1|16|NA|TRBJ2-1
CASSGDLDRASNEQFF
TGTGCCAGCAGTGGAGACCTGGACAGGGCTTCAAATGAGCAGTTCTTC
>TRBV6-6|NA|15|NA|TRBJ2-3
CASSSSTGNTDTQYF
TGTGCCAGCAGTTCATCGACGGGAAACACAGATACGCAGTATTTT
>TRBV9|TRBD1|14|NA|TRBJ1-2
CASSGQGIDYGYTF
TGTGCCAGCAGCGGACAGGGGATTGACTATGGCTACACCTTC
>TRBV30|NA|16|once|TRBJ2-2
CASQGNRQTYTGELFF
TGTGCCTCCCAAGGGAACCGACAGACGTACACCGGGGAGCTGTTTTTT
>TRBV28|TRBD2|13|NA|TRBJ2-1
CASSTAGGSEQFF
TGTGCCAGCAGTACCGCGGGGGGGTCTGAGCAGTTCTTC
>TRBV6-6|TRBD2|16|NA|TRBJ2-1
CASTGRGTSGHNEQFF
TGTGCCAGCACCGGGCGCGGGACTAGCGGGCACAATGAGCAGTTCTTC
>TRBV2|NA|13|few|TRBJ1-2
CASSERSGYGYTF
TGTGCCAGCAGTGAGAGGTCCGGATATGGCTACACCTTC
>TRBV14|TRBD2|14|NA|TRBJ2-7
CASSPGLARYEQYF
TGTGCCAGCAGCCCGGGACTAGCGAGGTACGAGCAGTACTTC
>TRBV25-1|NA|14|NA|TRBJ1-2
CASSEVRENYGYTF
TGTGCCAGCAGTGAGGTTAGGGAGAACTATGGCTACACCTTC
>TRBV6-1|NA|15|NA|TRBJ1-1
CASSIHQGENTEAFF
TGTGCCAGCAGTATCCATCAAGGGGAGAACACTGAAGCTTTCTTT
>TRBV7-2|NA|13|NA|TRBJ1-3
CASSLGQGNTIYF
TGTGCCAGCAGCTTAGGACAGGGAAACACCATATATTTT
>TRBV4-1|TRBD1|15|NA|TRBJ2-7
CASSLLGQGTYEQYF
TGCGCCAGCAGCCTTCTCGGACAGGGAACCTACGAGCAGTACTTC
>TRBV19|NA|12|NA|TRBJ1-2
CASRVGGYGYTF
TGTGCCAGTAGGGTCGGGGGCTATGGCTACACCTTC
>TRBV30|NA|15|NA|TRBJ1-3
CAWSLPVASGNTIYF
TGTGCCTGGAGTCTACCCGTAGCCTCTGGAAACACCATATATTTT
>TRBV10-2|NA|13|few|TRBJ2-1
CASGGSSYNEQFF
TGCGCCAGCGGAGGAAGCTCCTACAATGAGCAGTTCTTC